The TCR beta chain under discussion was sequenced for a study of blood T cell repertoires in COVID-19. The wider study: Specimens from acute and convalescent COVID-19 originated in the United States, Italy and Spain. Nucleic acid was either cDNA or gDNA, and it came from T cells, B-cell-depleted T cells, or PBMCs.

Measured with immunoSEQ multiplex PCR; TCRdb has only the in-frame clones, and not every one. Of about 120,000 clones in the sample, about 86% were seen once. With 4 bases clipped from V and 4 bases from J, the junction kept 6 bases outside the gene matches. Germline V gene sequence: CDR1 SGHRS, CDR2 YFSETQ. CDR3 length: 15 amino acids. The TCR sequence derives from a woman in her forties or fifties with acute or convalescent COVID-19. V usage is TRBV5-1 and J usage is TRBJ2-5, with 11 bases identical to TRBD2. Sequencing used peripheral blood. This CDR3 reads CASSMTSGTGETQYF. CDR3 bases: TGCGCCAGCAGCATGACTAGCGGGACGGGAGAGACCCAGTACTTC.